This TCR beta chain was sequenced in a study of T-cell reconstitution after alpha-beta-depleted transplantation in children. The CDR3 is 14 residues long. Germline V gives CDR1 MNHEY, CDR2 SMNVEV (reference sequence). The ends lost 5 bases at V and 7 bases at J; junction bases unmatched: 8. The library targeted TCRbeta and was prepared with unique molecular identifiers. MiXCR, run by TCRdb on the PCR reads, gives a single entry per CDR3 protein. This table has around 76,000 distinct CDR3 sequences, approximately 18% appearing once. The genes are TRBV27 and TRBJ1-5, with 7 bases identical to TRBD1. The specimen was PBMCs, mostly from graft donor cells, collected 360 days after TCRalphabeta/CD19-depleted stem cell transplant. The TCR was taken from a male patient under 10 years old who had a stem cell transplant for acute lymphoblastic leukemia, so the T cells may come from the graft donor. DNA for the CDR3: TGTGCCAGCAGTCCAAACAGGGGAGGACAGCCCCAGCATTTT. Its translation: CASSPNRGGQPQHF.